A single sample is the source of the 32 T cell receptor beta chains below, sequenced in a study of shared clonotypes between healthy human individuals. Clones were read by immunoSEQ multiplex PCR, and TCRdb kept only the in-frame ones, dropping some. The sample contains about 960,000 clones, 60% to 85% of which appear only once. Sequenced material: memory CD4+ T cells sorted from blood. The subset was: CD45RA-negative fraction. The receptors come from a man aged 18 to 29 in good health.

For this clone: Other DNA sequences in the same sample also yield this CDR3. This chain uses TRBV7-2 with TRBJ2-1; D uncertain. V lost 1 base and J 7 bases, leaving 8 bases between the germline ends. Looked up from germline, CDR1 is SGHTA and CDR2 is FQGNSA. There are 13 residues in the CDR3. The CDR3 bases are TGTGCCAGCAGCTTAGGTTGGGAAAATGAGCAGTTCTTC. It codes for CASSLGWENEQFF.

This clone occurred a few times. Different DNA sequences within this sample yield the same CDR3. The chain recombines TRBV5-1 with TRBJ1-1, with a weak D call TRBD1 (5 bases). Germline CDR1 SGHRS, CDR2 YFSETQ. The CDR3 loop spans 14 amino acids. Trimming left V 1 base short and J 1 base short, with 8 bases between. The CDR3 region has the DNA TGCGCCAGCAGCTTGCAGGGTGGGAACACTGAAGCTTTCTTT. Translated: CASSLQGGNTEAFF.

Only a few counts were recorded for this clone. The V call is TRBV7-3, the J call TRBJ1-6; D might be TRBD1 (6 bases). The germline V and J ends were trimmed by 0 bases and 6 bases, with 9 bases remaining between them. This CDR3 has 15 residues. The germline V gene has CDR1 SGHTA and CDR2 FQGTGA. In DNA form, the CDR3 reads TGTGCCAGCAGCTTAACGAGGGGGAGTAATTCACCCCTCCACTTT. This gives the protein CASSLTRGSNSPLHF. The full variable domain, in which reference TRBV7-3 and TRBJ1-6 provide the parts outside the CDR3, is GAGVSQTPSNKVTEKGKYVELRCDPISGHTALYWYRQSLGQGPEFLIYFQGTGAADDSGLPNDRFFAVRPEGSVSTLKIQRTERGDSAVYLCASSLTRGSNSPLHFGNGTRLTVT.

The genes are TRBV28 and TRBJ2-3, with D tentatively TRBD1 (5 bases). Germline CDR1 MDHEN, CDR2 SYDVKM. CDR3 length equals 13 residues. V lost 0 bases and J lost 5, with 6 bases in between. Written as DNA, the CDR3 is TGTGCCAGCAGTTTATGGGGGCAAGATACGCAGTATTTT. Its protein is CASSLWGQDTQYF.

V is TRBV14 and J is TRBJ2-1; 12 positions agree with TRBD2. Germline assignment: CDR1 SGHDN and CDR2 FVKESK. After removal of 1 base from V and 0 bases from J, the junction contained 10 bases not matched to a gene. The CDR3 contains 20 residues. The CDR3 DNA sequence: TGTGCCAGCAGCCAAGTCGTGGCTAGCGGGAGGGCAAGCTCCTACAATGAGCAGTTCTTC. The encoded protein is CASSQVVASGRASSYNEQFF.

This chain connects TRBV7-2 to TRBJ1-6; D gene unclear. Per the germline V gene, CDR1 is SGHTA and CDR2 is FQGNSA. The V and J ends lost 5 bases and 6 bases respectively, with 14 bases between them. CDR3 length equals 15 residues. CDR3 loop: CASSLNGRINSPLHF. CDR3 coding DNA: TGTGCCAGCAGCCTTAATGGACGGATTAATTCACCCCTCCACTTT.

The chain joins TRBV5-1 to TRBJ2-5, with D perhaps TRBD1 (6 bases). CDR3 length: 15 residues. Trimming pared 2 bases from V and 1 base from J, leaving 12 bases between. The V gene's germline CDR1 is SGHRS and CDR2 YFSETQ. The chain's CDR3 is CASSFYRAPQETQYF. For the CDR3, the DNA is TGCGCCAGCAGCTTCTACAGGGCCCCCCAAGAGACCCAGTACTTC.

The V gene is TRBV5-1, the J gene TRBJ1-3; D ambiguous. From germline, CDR1 is SGHRS and CDR2 YFSETQ. The V end was cut by 0 bases, the J end by 2 bases, with 12 bases between. This CDR3 spans 16 amino acids. CDR3 DNA: TGCGCCAGCAGCTTGGCGCGGTCCAGGACTGGAAACACCATATATTTT. Protein product: CASSLARSRTGNTIYF.

The chain carries TRBV14 and TRBJ1-2; a possible D gene is TRBD1 (6 bases). Between the trimmed V and J ends, which lost 0 bases and 7 bases, there was a span of 15 bases. Germline-derived CDR1 and CDR2 are SGHDN and FVKESK. The CDR3 contains 15 residues. DNA of the CDR3: TGTGCCAGCAGCCAAGACAGGGGACTCATCGTTGGCTACACCTTC. It codes for CASSQDRGLIVGYTF. The complete variable domain, with remaining parts taken from reference TRBV14 and TRBJ1-2, reads EAGVTQFPSHSVIEKGQTVTLRCDPISGHDNLYWYRRVMGKEIKFLLHFVKESKQDESGMPNNRFLAERTGGTYSTLKVQPAELEDSGVYFCASSQDRGLIVGYTFGSGTRLTVV.

The chain recombines TRBV7-6 with TRBJ1-6; D unclear. Germline V gene data show CDR1 as SGHVS and CDR2 as FNYEAQ. Trimming took 1 base from V and 8 from J, leaving 12 bases between them. The CDR3 is made up of 15 amino acids. As DNA, the CDR3 is TGTGCCAGCAGCTTAGTAGGGCGTGGGGATTCACCCCTCCACTTT. Translating it yields CASSLVGRGDSPLHF.

V gene TRBV11-2 combines with J gene TRBJ1-1, with D tentatively TRBD1 (5 bases). CDR3 size: 14 residues. V dropped 3 bases and J dropped 1 base, with 9 bases sitting between them. Germline loops: CDR1 SGHAT, CDR2 FQNNGV. CDR3 in DNA: TGTGCCAGCAGCTTCAGGGTTGAGAACACTGAAGCTTTCTTT. Translated, it gives CASSFRVENTEAFF.

In this sample, this clone turned up a few times. This chain joins TRBV6-1 and TRBJ1-1; D is undetermined. Germline-derived CDR1 and CDR2 are MNHNS and SASEGT. The CDR3 is 12 amino acids. Trimming stripped 1 base from V and 10 bases from J, with 10 bases between. CDR3: CASSEGNLGAFF. The CDR3, as DNA: TGTGCCAGCAGTGAAGGCAACCTGGGAGCTTTCTTT.

With respect to this clone: Additional DNA sequences in this sample encode the identical CDR3. V usage is TRBV5-1 and J usage is TRBJ2-3; 7 bases fit TRBD1. Trimming cost V 4 bases and J 1 base; bases outside gene matches: 3. The CDR3 is 14 amino acids. Per germline, CDR1 SGHRS and CDR2 YFSETQ. CDR3 sequence: CASSPGQGTDTQYF. CDR3 DNA sequence: TGCGCCAGCAGCCCAGGACAGGGCACAGATACGCAGTATTTT.

This clone was found a few times. The rearrangement joins TRBV25-1 to TRBJ1-6, with D possibly matching TRBD1 (5 bases). The germline gives CDR1 MGHDK, CDR2 SYGVNS. V was pared by 6 bases and J by 7 bases, with 16 bases between. The CDR3 runs 15 residues. The CDR3 sequence: CASSSIGQGNSPLHF. Written as DNA, the CDR3 is TGTGCCAGCAGCTCTATTGGGCAGGGAAATTCACCCCTCCACTTT.

The CDR3 sequence: CASSDLGGGTQYF. DNA of the CDR3: TGTGCCAGCAGTGACTTGGGCGGGGGTACGCAGTATTTT. V is TRBV6-4 and J is TRBJ2-3, with 7 positions matching TRBD2. Germline V gives CDR1 MRHNA, CDR2 SNTAGT. V shed 1 base and J 8 bases; nucleotides not matched to a gene: 3. The CDR3 loop spans 13 amino acids.

The V call is TRBV7-2, the J call TRBJ1-1; D gene unclear. Germline-derived CDR1 and CDR2 are SGHTA and FQGNSA. The CDR3 runs 15 residues. With 5 bases removed from V and 9 bases from J, the gap between germline ends came to 22 bases. This CDR3 is CASSPRNLANSKAFF. The DNA of the CDR3 is TGTGCCAGCAGCCCTCGCAATCTGGCAAATTCTAAAGCTTTCTTT. The variable domain in full, with the rest retrieved from reference TRBV7-2 and TRBJ1-1, is GAGVSQSPSNKVTEKGKDVELRCDPISGHTALYWYRQSLGQGLEFLIYFQGNSAPDKSGLPSDRFSAERTGGSVSTLTIQRTQQEDSAVYLCASSPRNLANSKAFFGQGTRLTVV.

This chain joins TRBV2 and TRBJ2-5; D might be TRBD2 (6 bases). The CDR3 spans 16 residues. Germline V gene sequence: CDR1 SNHLY, CDR2 FYNNEI. The V end lost 2 bases, the J end lost 2 bases, and 15 bases lay between the germline ends. The CDR3 reads CASSEILLAGQETQYF. The CDR3, as DNA: TGTGCCAGCAGTGAAATCTTACTAGCTGGGCAAGAGACCCAGTACTTC.

The V gene is TRBV7-9, the J gene TRBJ2-3; D remains ambiguous. The V end lost 3 bases, the J end lost 0 bases, and 10 bases lay between the germline ends. CDR3 length equals 15 residues. Germline V gene data show CDR1 as SEHNR and CDR2 as FQNEAQ (reference sequence). The CDR3 DNA sequence: TGTGCCAGCAGCTTGACCGAGAGAAGCACAGATACGCAGTATTTT. This encodes CASSLTERSTDTQYF.

The rearrangement uses TRBV7-2 and TRBJ2-7; no clear D. Germline-derived CDR1 and CDR2 are SGHTA and FQGNSA. Trimming pared 2 bases from V and 5 bases from J, leaving 16 bases between. The CDR3 extends over 15 amino acids. The CDR3 is CASSLIVTVPDEQYF. CDR3 DNA sequence: TGTGCCAGCAGCTTAATCGTTACAGTCCCCGACGAGCAGTACTTC.

This chain uses TRBV28 with TRBJ1-3, with 7 nucleotides matching TRBD1. Germline CDR1 and CDR2: MDHEN and SYDVKM. V was pared by 7 bases and J by 3 bases, with 6 bases of the junction left unmatched. The CDR3 consists of 14 residues. For the CDR3, the DNA is TGTGCCAGCACTGGGCCAGGGGGTGGAAACACCATATATTTT. It encodes CASTGPGGGNTIYF.

CDR3 DNA: TGTGCCAGCAGCTTAGATGAGGCGGGAGGGAGGTGGGCAGATACGCAGTATTTT. This gives the protein CASSLDEAGGRWADTQYF. The rearrangement links TRBV11-2 to TRBJ2-3, with TRBD2 matching 9 bases. Looked up from germline, CDR1 is SGHAT and CDR2 is FQNNGV. V shed 0 bases and J 4 bases; nucleotides not matched to a gene: 11. There are 18 residues in the CDR3.

This chain links TRBV6-5 with TRBJ1-5, with no clear D. CDR1 MNHEY and CDR2 SVGAGI come from the germline V gene. V lost 5 bases and J lost 0, with 8 bases in between. The CDR3 has 14 amino acids. The CDR3 loop reads CASSRAYSNQPQHF. The DNA of the CDR3 is TGTGCCAGCAGTCGGGCCTATAGCAATCAGCCCCAGCATTTT.

On this clone: Other DNA variants within this sample encode the same CDR3. The gene calls are TRBV27 and TRBJ1-6; D uncertain. Germline-derived CDR1 and CDR2 are MNHEY and SMNVEV (reference sequence). Deletions cut 4 bases from V and 0 bases from J, with 4 bases between. This CDR3 region has 14 residues. The CDR3 spells CASSSSSYNSPLHF. The CDR3 nucleotides are TGTGCCAGCAGTTCGAGCTCCTATAATTCACCCCTCCACTTT.

The chain combines TRBV11-2 with TRBJ2-1, with 12 bases fitting TRBD2. V lost 5 bases to trimming and J lost 4 bases; unmatched junction nucleotides: 6. The CDR3 is 16 amino acids. Germline V gives CDR1 SGHAT, CDR2 FQNNGV. The CDR3 nucleotides read TGTGCCAGCAGCCCGCCGGGACTAGCGGGTTACAATGAGCAGTTCTTC. Protein product: CASSPPGLAGYNEQFF.

The chain combines TRBV10-3 with TRBJ1-4, with D possibly being TRBD1 (6 bases). V was pared by 3 bases and J by 8 bases, with 13 bases between. This CDR3 is 14 amino acids long. CDR1 is ENHRY, CDR2 SYGVKD, per germline. CDR3 nucleotide sequence: TGTGCCATCAGTGACTCTCTCGGGGGCGAAAAACTGTTTTTT. Amino acid sequence: CAISDSLGGEKLFF.

This CDR3 reads CATSGSTDTQYF. The DNA of the CDR3 is TGTGCCACTAGCGGAAGCACAGATACGCAGTATTTT. The chain links TRBV6-5 to TRBJ2-3; 7 nucleotides align to TRBD2. V shed 10 bases, J shed 0 bases, and the junction held 1 base outside the gene matches. The CDR3 extends over 12 amino acids. Germline assignment: CDR1 MNHEY and CDR2 SVGAGI.

CDR3 DNA: TGTGCCAGCTCACCGGACAGGGGGCGTGCTGGCTACACCTTC. Translating gives CASSPDRGRAGYTF. The chain has TRBV18 and TRBJ1-2; 11 bases fit TRBD1. J gave up 7 bases and V 3 bases, and 4 bases lay outside the gene matches. CDR1 is KGHSH and CDR2 is LQKENI in the germline V gene. The CDR3 extends over 14 amino acids.

This chain uses TRBV2 with TRBJ1-1; TRBD1 aligns across 8 bases. The CDR3 runs to 12 residues. Germline V gene sequence: CDR1 SNHLY, CDR2 FYNNEI. The V and J ends lost 4 bases and 8 bases, in that order; junction bases with no gene match: 3. The CDR3 nucleotides read TGTGCCAGCAGTGGGACAGGGTTAGAAGCTTTCTTT. Amino acid sequence: CASSGTGLEAFF.

V and J are TRBV5-1 and TRBJ2-7; 9 bases line up with TRBD1. The junction had 2 bases not matched to a gene; V was cut back by 2 bases and J by 5 bases. The CDR3 extends over 13 amino acids. Germline V gene sequence: CDR1 SGHRS, CDR2 YFSETQ. DNA of the CDR3: TGCGCCAGCAGCTTAAGGACAGGGGACGAGCAGTACTTC. This gives the protein CASSLRTGDEQYF.

The CDR3 loop reads CASSPLGGGFTDTQYF. For the CDR3, the DNA is TGTGCCAGCTCACCACTCGGCGGGGGGTTCACAGATACGCAGTATTTT. This chain connects TRBV18 to TRBJ2-3; TRBD2 matches at 8 bases. V lost 1 base and J lost 2; bases outside the gene matches: 5. The CDR3 covers 16 residues. Germline CDR1 and CDR2: KGHSH and LQKENI.

The chain combines TRBV12-5 with TRBJ2-3; 8 bases map to TRBD2. The CDR3 totals 17 residues. The ends lost 6 bases at V and 2 bases at J; junction bases unmatched: 13. Germline CDR1 reads LGHNT; CDR2 reads FRNRAP. The CDR3 DNA sequence: TGTGCTAGTGGCGCGCCCGACGGGAGGGCGGACACAGATACGCAGTATTTT. This sequence encodes CASGAPDGRADTDTQYF.

This clone was observed once. Germline and junction disagree at one end, which may indicate a read error. Other DNA sequences within the sample encode an identical CDR3. The J gene is TRBJ2-5, the V gene TRBV11-2; 11 positions agree with TRBD2. Germline V lookup: CDR1 SGHAT, CDR2 FQNNGV. The CDR3 length is 14 residues. CDR3 bases: TGTGCCAGCAGTTTAGGACTAGCGGGAGAGACCCAGTACTTC. This translates into CASSLGLAGETQYF.